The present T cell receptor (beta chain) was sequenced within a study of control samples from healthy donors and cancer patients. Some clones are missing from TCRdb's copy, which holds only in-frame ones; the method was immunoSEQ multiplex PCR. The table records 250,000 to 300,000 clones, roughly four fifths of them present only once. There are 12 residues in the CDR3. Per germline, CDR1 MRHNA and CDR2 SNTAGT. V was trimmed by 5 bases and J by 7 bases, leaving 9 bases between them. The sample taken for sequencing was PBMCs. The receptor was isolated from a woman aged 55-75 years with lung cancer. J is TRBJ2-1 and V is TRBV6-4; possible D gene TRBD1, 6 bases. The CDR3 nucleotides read TGTGCCAGCAGTCCTCAGGGGAATGAGCAGTTCTTC. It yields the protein CASSPQGNEQFF.